This T cell receptor (beta chain) was recorded in a study of cytomegalovirus exposure and HLA in healthy donors. Study results and limitations: In most subjects, TCR beta sequences reportedly gave accurate predictions of HLA-A and HLA-B alleles. Being productive about 87% or about 30% of the time was typical of most TCR beta V segments in an earlier analysis. In a later analysis, parvovirus B19, influenza, CMV and Epstein-Barr virus appeared linked to several top co-occurrence clusters. Among donors in an Asian-associated ancestry cluster, a later analysis reportedly found fewer N-insertions than the roughly 730-donor mean.

CDR1 MNHNY and CDR2 SVGAGI come from the germline V gene (reference sequence). The CDR3 loop spans 15 amino acids. With V trimmed by 4 bases and J by 4 bases, 8 bases remained unmatched. About this clone: Its target is not known.

PCR involved 60 Vbeta and 13 Jbeta primers. TCRdb's table, derived via immunoSEQ multiplex PCR, lists solely in-frame clones and lacks some. Among some 110,000 clones listed, 70% to 85% were seen once. The specimen was PBMCs. The rearrangement links TRBV6-6 to TRBJ2-5; 8 bases map to TRBD2. The sequence came from a man between 60 and 75 years old in good health and CMV-seronegative. CDR3 residues: CASSSTRGGGETQYF. CDR3 nucleotide sequence: TGTGCCAGCAGTTCCACTCGGGGGGGTGGAGAGACCCAGTACTTC.